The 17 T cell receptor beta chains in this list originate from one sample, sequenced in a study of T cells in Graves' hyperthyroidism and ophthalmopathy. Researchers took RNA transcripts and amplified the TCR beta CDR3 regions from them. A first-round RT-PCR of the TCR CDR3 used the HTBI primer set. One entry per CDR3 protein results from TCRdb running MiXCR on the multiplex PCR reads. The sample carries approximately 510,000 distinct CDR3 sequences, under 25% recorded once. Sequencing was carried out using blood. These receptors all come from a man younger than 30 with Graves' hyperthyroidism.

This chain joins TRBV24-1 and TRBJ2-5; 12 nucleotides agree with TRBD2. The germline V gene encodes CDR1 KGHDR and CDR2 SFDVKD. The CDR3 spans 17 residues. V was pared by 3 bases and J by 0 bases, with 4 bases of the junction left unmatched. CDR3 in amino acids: CATSDPGLAGYQETQYF. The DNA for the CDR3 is TGTGCCACCAGTGATCCCGGACTAGCGGGATACCAAGAGACCCAGTACTTC.

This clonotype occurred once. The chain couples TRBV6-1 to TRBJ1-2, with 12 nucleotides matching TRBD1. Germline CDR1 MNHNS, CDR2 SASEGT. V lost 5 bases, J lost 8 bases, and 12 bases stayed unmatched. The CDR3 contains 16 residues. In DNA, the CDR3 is TGTGCCAGCAGTAAAATTACCGGGACAGGGGGCGGAGGCTACACCTTC. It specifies CASSKITGTGGGGYTF.

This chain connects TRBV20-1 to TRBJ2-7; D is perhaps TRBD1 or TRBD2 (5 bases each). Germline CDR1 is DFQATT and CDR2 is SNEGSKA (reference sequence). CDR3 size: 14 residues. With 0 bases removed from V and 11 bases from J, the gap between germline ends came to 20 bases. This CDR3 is CSARERGTLPWKYF. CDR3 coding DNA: TGCAGTGCTAGAGAACGGGGCACCCTCCCTTGGAAGTACTTC.

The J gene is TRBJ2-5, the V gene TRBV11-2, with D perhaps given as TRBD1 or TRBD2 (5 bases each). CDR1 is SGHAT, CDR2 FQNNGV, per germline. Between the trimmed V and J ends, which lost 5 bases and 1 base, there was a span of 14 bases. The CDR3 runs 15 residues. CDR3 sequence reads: CASSPRPGPQETQYF. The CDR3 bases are TGTGCCAGCAGCCCAAGACCGGGGCCCCAAGAGACCCAGTACTTC.

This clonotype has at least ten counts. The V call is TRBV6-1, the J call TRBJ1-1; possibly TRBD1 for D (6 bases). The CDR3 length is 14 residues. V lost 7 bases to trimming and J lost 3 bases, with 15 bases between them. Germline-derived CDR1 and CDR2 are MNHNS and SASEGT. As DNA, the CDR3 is TGTGCCAGCATCCCCGCAGGGGTGTACACTGAAGCTTTCTTT. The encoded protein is CASIPAGVYTEAFF.

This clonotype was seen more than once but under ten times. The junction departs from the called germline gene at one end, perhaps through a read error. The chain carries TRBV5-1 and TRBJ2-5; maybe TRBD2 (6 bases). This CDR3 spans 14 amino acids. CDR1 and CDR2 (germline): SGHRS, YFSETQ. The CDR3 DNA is TGCGCCAGCAGCTGGGGAGGACAAGAAGAGACCAAGTACTTC. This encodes CASSWGGQEETKYF. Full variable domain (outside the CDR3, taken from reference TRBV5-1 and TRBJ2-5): KAGVTQTPRYLIKTRGQQVTLSCSPISGHRSVSWYQQTPGQGLQFLFEYFSETQRNKGNFPGRFSGRQFSNSRSEMNVSTLELGDSALYLCASSWGGQEETKYFGPGTRLLVL.

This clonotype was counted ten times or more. CDR3 sequence: CASSSPITGNYEQYF. For the CDR3, the DNA is TGTGCCAGCAGCTCCCCCATAACCGGCAACTACGAGCAGTACTTC. The chain uses TRBV11-2 and TRBJ2-7; D unresolved. Trimming removed 4 bases from V and 3 bases from J, with 16 bases in between. Germline V gene lookup returns CDR1 SGHAT and CDR2 FQNNGV. The CDR3 has 15 residues.

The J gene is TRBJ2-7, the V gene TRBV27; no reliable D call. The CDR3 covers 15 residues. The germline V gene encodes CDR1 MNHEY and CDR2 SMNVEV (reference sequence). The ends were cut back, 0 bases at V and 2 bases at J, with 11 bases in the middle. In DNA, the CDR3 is TGTGCCAGCAGTTTATCGCGTGAGGACCCCTACGAGCAGTACTTC. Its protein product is CASSLSREDPYEQYF.

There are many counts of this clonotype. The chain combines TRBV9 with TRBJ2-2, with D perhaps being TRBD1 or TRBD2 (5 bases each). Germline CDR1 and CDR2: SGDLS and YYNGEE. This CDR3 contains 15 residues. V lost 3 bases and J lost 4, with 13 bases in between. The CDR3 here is CASSAGTSGTGELFF. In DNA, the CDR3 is TGTGCCAGCAGCGCCGGGACCTCGGGCACCGGGGAGCTGTTTTTT.

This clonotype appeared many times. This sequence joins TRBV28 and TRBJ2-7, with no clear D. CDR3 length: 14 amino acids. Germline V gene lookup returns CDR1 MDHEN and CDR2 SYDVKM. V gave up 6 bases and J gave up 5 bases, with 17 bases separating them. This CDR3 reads CASRSHHAGHEQYF. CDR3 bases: TGTGCCAGCAGATCTCACCACGCAGGCCACGAGCAGTACTTC.

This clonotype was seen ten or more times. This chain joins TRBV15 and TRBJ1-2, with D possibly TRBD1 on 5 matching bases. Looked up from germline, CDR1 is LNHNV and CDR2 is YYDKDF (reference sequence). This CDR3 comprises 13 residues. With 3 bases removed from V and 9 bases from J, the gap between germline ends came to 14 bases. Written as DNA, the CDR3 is TGTGCCACCAGCAGGAAGGGACTGTACAGCTACACCTTC. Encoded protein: CATSRKGLYSYTF.

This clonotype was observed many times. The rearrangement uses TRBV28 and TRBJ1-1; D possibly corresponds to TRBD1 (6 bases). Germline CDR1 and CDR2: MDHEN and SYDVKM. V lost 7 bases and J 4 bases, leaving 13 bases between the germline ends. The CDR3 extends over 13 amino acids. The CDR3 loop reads CASITRGGTEAFF. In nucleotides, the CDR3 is TGTGCCAGCATCACCAGGGGAGGCACTGAAGCTTTCTTT.

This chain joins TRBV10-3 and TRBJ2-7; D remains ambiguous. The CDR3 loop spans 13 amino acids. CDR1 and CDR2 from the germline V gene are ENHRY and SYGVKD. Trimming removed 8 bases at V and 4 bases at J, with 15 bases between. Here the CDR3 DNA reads TGTGCCATCCGATATACTCAGGAGTACGAGCAGTACTTC. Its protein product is CAIRYTQEYEQYF.

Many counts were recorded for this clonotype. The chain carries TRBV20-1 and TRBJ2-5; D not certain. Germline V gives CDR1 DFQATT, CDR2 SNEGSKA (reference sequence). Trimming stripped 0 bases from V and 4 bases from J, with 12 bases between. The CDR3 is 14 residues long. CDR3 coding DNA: TGCAGTGCTAGAGATAGGAAGGGCGGAGAGACCCAGTACTTC. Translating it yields CSARDRKGGETQYF.

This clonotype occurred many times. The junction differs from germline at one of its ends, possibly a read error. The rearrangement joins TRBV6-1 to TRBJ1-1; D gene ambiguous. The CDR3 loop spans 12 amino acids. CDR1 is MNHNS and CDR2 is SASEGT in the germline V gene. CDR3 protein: CASKRLNTGAFF. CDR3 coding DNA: TGTGCCAGCAAAAGACTGAACACTGGAGCTTTCTTT.

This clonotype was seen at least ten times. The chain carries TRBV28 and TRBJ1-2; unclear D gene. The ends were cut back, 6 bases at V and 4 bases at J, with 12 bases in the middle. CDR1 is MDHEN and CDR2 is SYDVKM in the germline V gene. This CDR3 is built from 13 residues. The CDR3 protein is CASRRRQTYGYTF. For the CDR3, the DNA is TGTGCCAGCAGAAGAAGGCAAACCTATGGCTACACCTTC.

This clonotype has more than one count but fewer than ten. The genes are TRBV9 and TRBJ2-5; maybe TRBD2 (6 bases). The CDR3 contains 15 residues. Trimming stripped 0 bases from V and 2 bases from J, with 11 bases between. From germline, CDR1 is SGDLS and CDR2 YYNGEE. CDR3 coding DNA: TGTGCCAGCAGCGTAGCTGGAGGGAAGCAAGAGACCCAGTACTTC. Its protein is CASSVAGGKQETQYF. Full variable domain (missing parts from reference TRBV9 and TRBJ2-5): DSGVTQTPKHLITATGQRVTLRCSPRSGDLSVYWYQQSLDQGLQFLIQYYNGEERAKGNILERFSAQQFPDLHSELNLSSLELGDSALYFCASSVAGGKQETQYFGPGTRLLVL.